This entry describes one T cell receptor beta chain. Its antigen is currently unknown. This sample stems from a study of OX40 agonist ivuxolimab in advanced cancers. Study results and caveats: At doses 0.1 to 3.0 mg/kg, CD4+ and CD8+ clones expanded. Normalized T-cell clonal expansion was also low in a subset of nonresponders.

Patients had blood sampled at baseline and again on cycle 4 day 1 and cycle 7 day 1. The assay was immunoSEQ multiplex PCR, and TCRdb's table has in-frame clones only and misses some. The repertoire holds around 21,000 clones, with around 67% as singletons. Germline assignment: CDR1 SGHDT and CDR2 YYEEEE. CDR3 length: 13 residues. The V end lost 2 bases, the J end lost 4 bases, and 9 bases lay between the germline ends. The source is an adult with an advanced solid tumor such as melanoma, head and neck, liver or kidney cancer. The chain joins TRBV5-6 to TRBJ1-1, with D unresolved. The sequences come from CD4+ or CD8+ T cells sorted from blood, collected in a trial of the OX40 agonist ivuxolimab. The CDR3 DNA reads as TGTGCCAGCAGCTTTGAGGAACTCACTGAAGCTTTCTTT. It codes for CASSFEELTEAFF.